Listed below are T cell receptor beta chains from one sample, sequenced in a study of cytomegalovirus exposure and HLA in healthy donors. TCRdb keeps only in-frame clones here, not all; method: immunoSEQ multiplex PCR. The table lists about 200,000 clones, roughly 88% of them singletons. Source material: PBMCs. Receptors originate from a woman under 30 in good health and CMV-seronegative. The CDR3 runs from the conserved cysteine through the conserved F or W. D genes are given only for firm matches. Size is stated for part of the rows, as once, few or many counts, or as a class when the clone is expanded.

j_gene | d_gene | abundance | v_gene | CDR3nt | CDR3aa
TRBJ1-2 | . | . | TRBV10-3 | TGTGCCACCGTCCCCAGGCACAGATCCGATTATGGCTACACCTTC | CATVPRHRSDYGYTF
TRBJ2-3 | . | . | TRBV2 | TGTGCCAGCAGTGGACTAGATGGCACAGATACGCAGTATTTT | CASSGLDGTDTQYF
TRBJ1-3 | TRBD1 | . | TRBV27 | TGTGCCAGCAGTGTCGGACAGGGGAACACCATATATTTT | CASSVGQGNTIYF
TRBJ2-1 | TRBD2 | . | TRBV4-1 | TGCGCCAGCAGCCGGGCAGCGGGAGGGGACTACAATGAGCAGTTCTTC | CASSRAAGGDYNEQFF
TRBJ1-3 | TRBD1 | . | TRBV28 | TGTGCCAGCAGTTCGATGGGACAGGGCTCTGGAAACACCATATATTTT | CASSSMGQGSGNTIYF
TRBJ2-3 | TRBD1 | . | TRBV9 | TGTGCCAGCAGCGTAAGCCGGGACAGCCAGCAAAGCACAGATACGCAGTATTTT | CASSVSRDSQQSTDTQYF
TRBJ1-1 | . | once | TRBV5-1 | TGCGCCAGCAGCTTCTTGGCGGGGGCGGACACTGAAGCTTTCTTT | CASSFLAGADTEAFF
TRBJ2-5 | TRBD1 | . | TRBV6-1 | TGTGCCAGCAGTGAACAGGGGGCCCCAGAGACCCAGTACTTC | CASSEQGAPETQYF
TRBJ2-3 | TRBD1 | . | TRBV10-2 | TGCGCCAGCAGTGACTACAGGGGGACAGATACGCAGTATTTT | CASSDYRGTDTQYF
TRBJ2-4 | . | . | TRBV5-6 | TGTGCCAGCACCCTCAGGGCAGCCAAAAACATTCAGTACTTC | CASTLRAAKNIQYF
TRBJ2-1 | TRBD2 | . | TRBV5-1 | TGCGCCAGCAGCTTGCGCGGGAGAAGCAGCGATGAGCAGTTCTTC | CASSLRGRSSDEQFF
TRBJ2-3 | TRBD2 | . | TRBV7-3 | TGTGCCAGCAGCACCGGACTAGCGGGGAGCACAGATACGCAGTATTTT | CASSTGLAGSTDTQYF
TRBJ2-7 | TRBD1 | . | TRBV5-1 | TGCGCCAGCAGCCGTACAGGGGGCATTACCTACGAGCAGTACTTC | CASSRTGGITYEQYF
TRBJ2-2 | . | few | TRBV2 | TGTGCCAGCAGTGAAGTCAGTTACACCGGGGAGCTGTTTTTT | CASSEVSYTGELFF
TRBJ2-7 | TRBD1 | . | TRBV5-6 | TGTGCCAGCAGCTTTGGGACAGGGTACGAGCAGTACTTC | CASSFGTGYEQYF
TRBJ2-3 | TRBD2 | . | TRBV4-1 | TGCGCCAGCAGCCCAGGACTAGCGGGAGTGACTTGGGCAGATACGCAGTATTTT | CASSPGLAGVTWADTQYF
TRBJ2-7 | . | few | TRBV13 | TGTGCCAGCAGCTTCTACTCCTACGAGCAGTACTTC | CASSFYSYEQYF
TRBJ2-7 | . | . | TRBV27 | TGTGCCAGCAGTTCTAGTACAGGCCGGGCCGGCGAGCAGTACTTC | CASSSSTGRAGEQYF
TRBJ2-7 | . | . | TRBV9 | TGTGCCAGCAGCGTAGCGTCGGGGGTCTACGAGCAGTACTTC | CASSVASGVYEQYF
TRBJ2-2 | . | . | TRBV7-9 | TGTGCCAGCAGCGGCGGAGATCAGTGGGCCGGGGAGCTGTTTTTT | CASSGGDQWAGELFF
TRBJ2-2 | . | . | TRBV27 | TGTGCCAGCAGTTCGCCCCGAGAGAACACCGGGGAGCTGTTTTTT | CASSSPRENTGELFF
TRBJ2-5 | TRBD2 | . | TRBV11-2 | TGTGCCAGCACCGTTGGGGGGACTACCCAAGAGACCCAGTACTTC | CASTVGGTTQETQYF
TRBJ2-1 | . | . | TRBV11-3 | TGTGCCAGCAGCTTAGATAGCTTGTCCTACAATGAGCAGTTCTTC | CASSLDSLSYNEQFF
TRBJ2-7 | . | . | TRBV7-9 | TGTGCCAGCAGCCACCGGGACTCCTACGAGCAGTACTTC | CASSHRDSYEQYF
TRBJ1-3 | . | . | TRBV19 | TGTGCCAGTAGTATTGGACAACCTGGAAACACCATATATTTT | CASSIGQPGNTIYF
TRBJ2-5 | . | . | TRBV27 | TGTGCCAGCAGCCCTGCAGGGGTCAGTCGGGAGACCCAGTACTTC | CASSPAGVSRETQYF
TRBJ2-1 | . | . | TRBV4-1 | TGCGCCAGCAGCCAAGGAGAGGCCGCGGGGCAGTTCTTC | CASSQGEAAGQFF
TRBJ2-3 | . | . | TRBV13 | TGTGCCAGCAGCCCCGGAGGGGCTGTAGATACGCAGTATTTT | CASSPGGAVDTQYF
TRBJ2-1 | TRBD2 | . | TRBV6-1 | TGTGCCAGCAGTGAAGCGCTCCAGGGACTAGCGGGAGGCAGCTACAATGAGCAGTTCTTC | CASSEALQGLAGGSYNEQFF
TRBJ2-7 | TRBD1 | . | TRBV27 | TGTGCCAGCGCGGAGTCAGGGGGCGGGTACGAGCAGTACTTC | CASAESGGGYEQYF
TRBJ2-1 | . | . | TRBV7-3 | TGTGCCAGCAGCCCCTCGAGAGGCTATGAGCAGTTCTTC | CASSPSRGYEQFF
TRBJ1-2 | . | . | TRBV6-5 | TGTGCCAGCACTCTCCCAGGGATCGGAGGCTACACCTTC | CASTLPGIGGYTF
TRBJ2-7 | . | . | TRBV28 | TGTGCCAGCAGTTCCGGGTCATTATACGAGCAGTACTTC | CASSSGSLYEQYF
TRBJ2-1 | . | once | TRBV28 | TGTGCCAGCAGTTTAAGAGGCGCCCGGAACTACAATGAGCAGTTCTTC | CASSLRGARNYNEQFF
TRBJ1-1 | TRBD1 | . | TRBV27 | TGTGCCAGCAGTTTACCGGGACAGTCTGAAGCTTTCTTT | CASSLPGQSEAFF
TRBJ2-5 | . | . | TRBV5-1 | TGCGCCAGCAGCTCCTTGGGTGTGGGGAGCCAAGAGACCCAGTACTTC | CASSSLGVGSQETQYF
TRBJ1-1 | TRBD1 | . | TRBV7-3 | TGTGCCAGCAGCTCTATAGGGGGCGGTGAAGCTTTCTTT | CASSSIGGGEAFF
TRBJ2-7 | . | . | TRBV7-9 | TGTGCCAGCAGCTTAGAAATTGAGGAAGGCGAGCAGTACTTC | CASSLEIEEGEQYF
TRBJ1-1 | . | . | TRBV4-1 | TGCGCCAGCAGCCGCTCGGGGGGTCGGGAAGTGAACACTGAAGCTTTCTTT | CASSRSGGREVNTEAFF
TRBJ2-7 | TRBD1 | few | TRBV6-5 | TGTGCCATCCACCGGGACAGGGGGTACGAGCAGTACTTC | CAIHRDRGYEQYF
TRBJ2-2 | TRBD1 | . | TRBV6-1 | TGTGCCAGCAGTGTCATTCAGGGGGTAACCGGGGAGCTGTTTTTT | CASSVIQGVTGELFF
TRBJ2-7 | . | . | TRBV11-2 | TGTGCCAGCAGCTTATTTGGAGGGTCCCAGCAGTACTTC | CASSLFGGSQQYF
TRBJ2-5 | TRBD2 | . | TRBV7-2 | TGTGCCAGCAGCCCACGGACTAGCGCAGAGACCCAGTACTTC | CASSPRTSAETQYF
TRBJ1-3 | . | . | TRBV6-1 | TGTGCCAGCAGTGTCCAGGGCAGAAACACCATATATTTT | CASSVQGRNTIYF
TRBJ2-1 | . | . | TRBV11-2 | TGTGCCAGCAGCTCGTCCCTCGGGATGTTCTTC | CASSSSLGMFF
TRBJ2-1 | TRBD2 | . | TRBV19 | TGTGCCAGTAGTATAACAGCGGGATCCTACAATGAGCAGTTCTTC | CASSITAGSYNEQFF
TRBJ2-7 | . | once | TRBV28 | TGTGCCAGCAGTTTAAGAAGTGGGAGTAGCCGATACGAGCAGTACTTC | CASSLRSGSSRYEQYF
TRBJ1-1 | . | . | TRBV18 | TGTGCCAGCTCACCATATTTCCGGGGAGGGACGAACACTGAAGCTTTCTTT | CASSPYFRGGTNTEAFF
TRBJ2-6 | TRBD1 | . | TRBV29-1 | TGCAGCGTTGCTAACCCCGGGGACAGCTCTGGGGCCAACGTCCTGACTTTC | CSVANPGDSSGANVLTF
TRBJ2-3 | TRBD2 | . | TRBV11-1 | TGTGCCAGCAGCCCCCGACTAGCGGGAGTCTTGGATACGCAGTATTTT | CASSPRLAGVLDTQYF
TRBJ2-7 | . | . | TRBV28 | TGTGCCAGCAGTTTGAGGTACGAGCAGTACTTC | CASSLRYEQYF
TRBJ1-3 | TRBD1 | . | TRBV5-4 | TGTGCCAGCAGCCTAGGGACAGGGAGGCACACCATATATTTT | CASSLGTGRHTIYF
TRBJ2-7 | . | . | TRBV7-9 | TGTGCCAGCAGCTCCGGACAGTCGGTAATCTACGAGCAGTACTTC | CASSSGQSVIYEQYF
TRBJ2-3 | TRBD1 | . | TRBV9 | TGTGCCAGCAACCGATACGACAGGGCCACAGATACGCAGTATTTT | CASNRYDRATDTQYF
TRBJ2-3 | TRBD2 | . | TRBV7-2 | TGTGCCAGCAGCTTGTCCCCCCGGCGATTCGGGAGGCCACAACATACGCAGTATTTT | CASSLSPRRFGRPQHTQYF
TRBJ2-5 | TRBD1 | few | TRBV10-3 | TGTGCCATCAGTGACCATAGACAGGGGGCAGAGACCCAGTACTTC | CAISDHRQGAETQYF
TRBJ1-5 | . | . | TRBV7-6 | TGTGCCAGCAGCTTGGGTCCGGGGGGCAATCAGCCCCAGCATTTT | CASSLGPGGNQPQHF
TRBJ2-2 | TRBD1 | . | TRBV19 | TGTGCCAGTAGAGCCGACAGGGGCCACACCGGGGAGCTGTTTTTT | CASRADRGHTGELFF
TRBJ2-1 | . | . | TRBV18 | TGTGCCAGCTCACCGGGCCCGGTCGGTGAGCAGTTCTTC | CASSPGPVGEQFF
TRBJ2-3 | TRBD1 | . | TRBV7-2 | TGTGCCAGCAGCTTAGGACAGGGGGCATATACGCAGTATTTT | CASSLGQGAYTQYF